The source of this T cell receptor beta chain is a study of blood T cell repertoires in COVID-19. The wider study: Sources were T cells, B-cell-depleted T cells, or PBMCs; the material itself was cDNA or gDNA.

The repertoire was sequenced with immunoSEQ multiplex PCR; TCRdb's copy has only in-frame clones and lacks some. The sample includes 200,000 to 250,000 clones, about 87% seen only once; the top ten take about 3%. The CDR3 has 16 residues. Germline values: CDR1 MNHEY, CDR2 SMNVEV (reference sequence). The ends were cut back, 6 bases at V and 1 base at J, with 18 bases in the middle. This clonotype was sampled from a man aged 55-75 years with acute or convalescent COVID-19. The chain recombines TRBV27 with TRBJ1-1; TRBD1 is a possible D gene (6 bases). The material sequenced was peripheral blood. The CDR3 spells CASSRPGATPNTEAFF. The CDR3 DNA reads TGTGCCAGCAGCCGACCAGGGGCCACACCGAACACTGAAGCTTTCTTT.